This T cell receptor beta chain was recorded in a study of a mutant IDH1 vaccine in newly diagnosed glioma. Study at large: Patients received eight vaccinations in weeks 1, 3, 5, 7, 11, 15, 19, 23. The treated population exhibited a male proportion of about 60%, a female proportion of approximately 38%, and a mean age of approximately 41 years. Patients had received radiotherapy, temozolomide, or both previously, most receiving both.

Specified time point: week 11, during vaccination. All doses held 300 ug of mutant IDH1 20-mer peptide, with topical imiquimod. Trimming removed 8 bases at V and 2 bases at J, with 16 bases between. There are 14 residues in the CDR3. Germline-derived CDR1 and CDR2 are SGHTA and FQGNSA. Study results and caveats: It seemed that pseudoprogression was not linked to changes in the top peripheral T cell clonotypes.

Remarks on this clone: Its specificity is not known.

Using immunoSEQ multiplex PCR, the repertoire was profiled, and TCRdb retains in-frame clones only, with some absent. This table holds 40,000 to 55,000 clones, roughly 90% found once. The chain is built from TRBV7-2 and TRBJ2-7, with a tentative D call TRBD2 (6 bases). The origin of this receptor is a man aged 45-65 years with glioma. The sequenced sample was PBMCs, obtained from a glioma patient whose treatment included an IDH1 peptide vaccine. The CDR3: CASGRGYGTYEQYF. CDR3 nucleotides: TGTGCCAGCGGGCGGGGTTACGGGACCTACGAGCAGTACTTC.